This TCR beta chain was sequenced in a study of multiple sclerosis patients with progressive multifocal leukoencephalopathy. Points from the study as a whole: Clones expanded at PML were already present before and during natalizumab.

The table came from immunoSEQ multiplex PCR; TCRdb's copy has only in-frame clones and leaves some out. Among 26,000 or so clones listed, 80% to 95% were seen once. Note on this clone: Its specificity is unknown.

As for time point: about 13 months of natalizumab therapy. The control group, sampled over time, had multiple sclerosis, received natalizumab and did not develop PML. Prior interferon beta treatment was universal, and the PML patients were all female. The sequenced sample was PBMCs, obtained from a patient treated with natalizumab. This receptor was taken from a man under 40 with multiple sclerosis.

The CDR3 DNA sequence: TGTGCCATCAGTGAGTTTGTAGCGGGAGATGGGGCAGGTACGCAGTATTTT. Protein sequence: CAISEFVAGDGAGTQYF. The gene calls are TRBV10-3 and TRBJ2-3; TRBD2 matches 9 bases. V gave up 1 base and J gave up 8 bases; unmatched junction bases: 13. CDR1 ENHRY and CDR2 SYGVKD come from the germline V gene. This CDR3 has 17 amino acids.